Below, one T cell receptor beta chain is given with its context. At deep level, the assay was performed. Some clones are missing from TCRdb's copy, which holds only in-frame ones; the method was immunoSEQ multiplex PCR. In the table there are about 2.3 million clones, over 85% of which are singletons. This entry belongs to a study of shared clonotypes between healthy human individuals. Donation came from healthy HIV-negative adults that had no recent acute infections or vaccinations. CDR1 LNHDA and CDR2 SQIVND come from the germline V gene (reference sequence). The CDR3 has 16 residues. Trimming stripped 5 bases from V and 1 base from J, with 15 bases between.

This clonotype originated in a man between 18 and 35 years old in good health. Some clones in this sample may be carry-over from other donors' samples. The J gene is TRBJ1-5, the V gene TRBV19, with TRBD1 as a possible D gene (5 bases). The sample comprised naive CD4+ T cells from PBMCs. Regarding subset: CD45RA+ positively selected. The CDR3 DNA follows: TGTGCCAGTAGTCCCACCATCGGGGCGAGCAATCAGCCCCAGCATTTT. Its translation is CASSPTIGASNQPQHF.